A single sample gave rise to the 26 T cell receptor beta chains below, sequenced in a study of blood T cell repertoires in COVID-19. Data came from immunoSEQ multiplex PCR; TCRdb stores just in-frame clones and leaves some out. The table lists about 260,000 clones, approximately 81% of them singletons. The specimen was peripheral blood. The receptors shown here come from a man aged 60 to 75 with acute or convalescent COVID-19.

This rearrangement joins TRBV19 to TRBJ2-3; 7 bases line up with TRBD1. Germline-derived CDR1 and CDR2 are LNHDA and SQIVND (reference sequence). The length of the CDR3 is 14 residues. J gave up 4 bases and V 4 bases, and 5 bases lay outside the gene matches. The CDR3 loop reads CASSKRDSSDTQYF. The CDR3 bases are TGTGCCAGTAGTAAAAGGGACAGCTCAGATACGCAGTATTTT.

CDR3 DNA: TGTGCCAGCAGCTTAGTTGGAGGAGTAGGAACCGGGGAGCTGTTTTTT. Its translation: CASSLVGGVGTGELFF. The chain recombines TRBV7-2 with TRBJ2-2; D might be TRBD2 (5 bases). CDR1 and CDR2 (germline): SGHTA, FQGNSA. CDR3 length equals 16 residues. With 1 base removed from V and 5 bases from J, the gap between germline ends came to 14 bases.

The J gene is TRBJ2-5, the V gene TRBV19; D is possibly TRBD1 (5 bases). Deletions cut 6 bases from V and 5 bases from J, with 19 bases between. The germline CDR1 and CDR2 sequences are LNHDA and SQIVND (reference sequence). The CDR3 sequence is 15 residues long. The CDR3 nucleotides read TGTGCCAGTAGCCTGCTCTGGACCTCAGGGGAGACCCAGTACTTC. Encoded protein: CASSLLWTSGETQYF.

The chain couples TRBV9 to TRBJ1-1, with D uncertain. The V gene's germline CDR1 is SGDLS and CDR2 YYNGEE. V was pared by 0 bases and J by 6 bases, with 9 bases between. This CDR3 spans 13 amino acids. The CDR3 coding sequence is TGTGCCAGCAGCGTAGGCCCTACCCCTGAAGCTTTCTTT. Its protein product is CASSVGPTPEAFF.

V usage is TRBV5-1 and J usage is TRBJ2-5; maybe TRBD2 (7 bases). The CDR3 has 15 residues. Trimming removed 2 bases from V and 4 bases from J, with 15 bases in between. CDR1 is SGHRS and CDR2 is YFSETQ in the germline V gene. The CDR3 DNA is TGCGCCAGCAGCTTAGGGGGGGCTATTCGAGAGACCCAGTACTTC. The encoded protein is CASSLGGAIRETQYF.

In nucleotides, the CDR3 is TGTGCCAGCAGCTTATTCGGACAGGGGAGTACAGATACGCAGTATTTT. Residues: CASSLFGQGSTDTQYF. The V call is TRBV7-2, the J call TRBJ2-3; TRBD1 matches 9 bases. The CDR3 consists of 16 residues. V lost 2 bases, J lost 3 bases, and 6 bases stayed unmatched. CDR1 is SGHTA, CDR2 FQGNSA, per germline.

In this sample, this clone turned up once. This chain uses TRBV19 with TRBJ2-5, with D perhaps TRBD1 (8 bases). The CDR3 contains 16 residues. CDR1 LNHDA and CDR2 SQIVND come from the germline V gene (reference sequence). Deletions cut 5 bases from V and 1 base from J, with 17 bases between. CDR3 DNA: TGTGCCAGTAGTCTCCGGACAGGGAGGGTCCAAGAGACCCAGTACTTC. Encoded protein: CASSLRTGRVQETQYF.

V and J are TRBV6-4 and TRBJ2-1; the D gene is possibly TRBD2 (6 bases). This CDR3 is 13 amino acids long. V gave up 2 bases and J gave up 8 bases, with 10 bases separating them. Germline V gene sequence: CDR1 MRHNA, CDR2 SNTAGT. The CDR3 nucleotides read TGTGCCAGCAGTGACGGGGAGGTGGATGAGCAGTTCTTC. This codes for CASSDGEVDEQFF.

In its sample, this clone was seen a few times. The V and J genes are TRBV27 and TRBJ2-1; TRBD1 matches at 7 bases. CDR1 and CDR2 from the germline V gene are MNHEY and SMNVEV (reference sequence). This CDR3 contains 12 residues. V dropped 5 bases and J dropped 8; count of bases not matched to a gene: 3. CDR3 in DNA: TGTGCCAGCAGTGACAGGGCGGATGAGCAGTTCTTC. Amino acid sequence: CASSDRADEQFF.

The chain has TRBV4-1 and TRBJ2-7; a weak D match, TRBD2 (6 bases). The CDR3 spans 17 residues. The germline V gene has CDR1 MGHRA and CDR2 YSYEKL. Deletions cut 3 bases from V and 3 bases from J, with 21 bases between. CDR3 amino acids: CASSQDAGGKYGYEQYF. As DNA, the CDR3 is TGCGCCAGCAGCCAGGACGCTGGGGGGAAATACGGCTACGAGCAGTACTTC.

This clone was counted a few times. The chain carries TRBV3-1 (or the pseudogene TRBV3-2) and TRBJ2-5, with 9 bases aligning to TRBD1. This CDR3 is built from 16 residues. Germline V gene sequence: CDR1 LGHDT, CDR2 YNNKEL (reference sequence). V lost 0 bases to trimming and J lost 3 bases; unmatched junction nucleotides: 5. Written as DNA, the CDR3 is TGTGCCAGCAGCCAAGATCGTAGGACAGGGGAAGAGACCCAGTACTTC. It translates to CASSQDRRTGEETQYF.

V usage is TRBV5-1 and J usage is TRBJ2-5; D is unclear. CDR1 and CDR2 from the germline V gene are SGHRS and YFSETQ. The V end was cut by 1 base, the J end by 0 bases, with 4 bases between. The CDR3 is made up of 13 amino acids. CDR3 sequence reads: CASSLNYQETQYF. The CDR3 DNA follows: TGCGCCAGCAGCTTGAACTACCAAGAGACCCAGTACTTC.

A single count supports this clone. The chain joins TRBV28 to TRBJ1-5; D gene uncertain. This CDR3 has 15 amino acids. Germline loops: CDR1 MDHEN, CDR2 SYDVKM. V was pared by 3 bases and J by 0 bases, with 9 bases between. The CDR3 loop is CASSFQYSSNQPQHF. CDR3 sequence (DNA): TGTGCCAGCAGTTTTCAGTACAGTAGCAATCAGCCCCAGCATTTT.

The chain uses TRBV7-2 and TRBJ2-7; D possibly corresponds to TRBD2 (5 bases). The CDR3 contains 14 residues. In germline, CDR1 is SGHTA, CDR2 FQGNSA. Between the trimmed V and J ends, which lost 0 bases and 4 bases, there was a span of 10 bases. CDR3 DNA sequence: TGTGCCAGCAGCTTAGCGAGGGAGACATACGAGCAGTACTTC. It codes for CASSLARETYEQYF.

This clone was recorded a few times. The sample holds other DNA sequences that translate to the same CDR3. This sequence joins TRBV5-1 and TRBJ2-3; 9 bases line up with TRBD1. Per the germline V gene, CDR1 is SGHRS and CDR2 is YFSETQ. V lost 5 bases, J lost 6 bases, and 7 bases stayed unmatched. This CDR3 region has 14 residues. The CDR3 here is CASSPGQGTDTQYF. The CDR3 bases are TGCGCCAGCAGTCCGGGACAGGGAACTGATACGCAGTATTTT.

The genes are TRBV2 and TRBJ2-1; 7 bases fit TRBD2. The CDR3 is 14 residues long. Germline values: CDR1 SNHLY, CDR2 FYNNEI. V was pared by 3 bases and J by 10 bases, with 9 bases of the junction left unmatched. The CDR3: CASSDWSGEGEQFF. The CDR3 DNA sequence: TGTGCCAGCAGTGATTGGTCCGGGGAGGGGGAGCAGTTCTTC.

This clone came up once. The chain has TRBV7-3 and TRBJ1-1; D perhaps matches TRBD1 (6 bases). The V and J ends lost 5 bases and 5 bases respectively, with 12 bases between them. The CDR3 totals 13 residues. Germline loops: CDR1 SGHTA, CDR2 FQGTGA. CDR3: CASSVQGGTEAFF. In DNA, the CDR3 is TGTGCCAGCAGCGTACAGGGAGGGACTGAAGCTTTCTTT.

This clone showed up just a few times. The chain joins TRBV9 to TRBJ1-3; D may be TRBD1 (5 bases). The CDR3 sequence is 17 residues long. Germline V lookup: CDR1 SGDLS, CDR2 YYNGEE. V gave up 2 bases and J gave up 0 bases, with 15 bases separating them. The DNA of the CDR3 is TGTGCCAGCAGCGTGGTAGACAGCCAACCCTCTGGAAACACCATATATTTT. It specifies CASSVVDSQPSGNTIYF. Complete variable domain (other parts from reference TRBV9 and TRBJ1-3): DSGVTQTPKHLITATGQRVTLRCSPRSGDLSVYWYQQSLDQGLQFLIQYYNGEERAKGNILERFSAQQFPDLHSELNLSSLELGDSALYFCASSVVDSQPSGNTIYFGEGSWLTVV.

Here the CDR3 reads CASSLGQGLAGYTDTQYF. CDR3 sequence (DNA): TGTGCCAGCAGCTTAGGCCAGGGACTAGCGGGTTACACAGATACGCAGTATTTT. The V and J genes are TRBV11-2 and TRBJ2-3; the match to TRBD2 covers 12 bases. The CDR3 contains 18 residues. Unmatched junction bases numbered 7, after V lost 1 base and J lost 2 bases. From germline, CDR1 is SGHAT and CDR2 FQNNGV.

V gene TRBV30 combines with J gene TRBJ1-2; a weak D match, TRBD1 (6 bases). The V and J ends lost 3 bases and 5 bases respectively, with 10 bases between them. CDR3 length: 12 residues. Germline CDR1 GTSNPN, CDR2 SVGIG (reference sequence). The CDR3 bases are TGTGCCTGGAGCGAGGGGGGGTATGGCTACACCTTC. Translated, it gives CAWSEGGYGYTF.

The J gene is TRBJ2-5, the V gene TRBV4-2; D is unresolved. Germline-derived CDR1 and CDR2 are LGHNA and YNFKEQ. V lost 0 bases, J lost 5 bases, and 10 bases lay in between. The CDR3 loop spans 14 amino acids. CDR3 in DNA: TGTGCCAGCAGCCAAGAAGATCAAGCGGAGACCCAGTACTTC. Its translation: CASSQEDQAETQYF.

With regard to this clone: This sample also contains other DNA sequences that code for the same CDR3. The J gene is TRBJ1-1, the V gene TRBV18; TRBD1 is a possible D gene (6 bases). The V gene's germline CDR1 is KGHSH and CDR2 LQKENI. V was pared by 3 bases and J by 5 bases, with 16 bases between. CDR3 length equals 15 residues. CDR3 protein: CASSPEGGARTEAFF. For the CDR3, the DNA is TGTGCCAGCTCACCCGAGGGGGGGGCCCGAACTGAAGCTTTCTTT.

This clone has only one observation. The genes are TRBV6-2 or TRBV6-3 and TRBJ2-3, with D unresolved. Germline-derived CDR1 and CDR2 are MNHEY and SVGEGT. The CDR3 extends over 15 amino acids. V dropped 5 bases and J dropped 0 bases, with 12 bases sitting between them. The CDR3 DNA reads as TGTGCCAGCAGTCTTAGTTACCGTAGCACAGATACGCAGTATTTT. Translated: CASSLSYRSTDTQYF.

V and J are TRBV5-4 and TRBJ2-3, with TRBD1 identical over 7 bases. Trimming cost V 2 bases and J 0 bases; bases outside gene matches: 3. Germline V CDR1 and CDR2: SGHNT, YYREEE (reference sequence). This CDR3 contains 15 residues. The CDR3 region is CASSFGTESTDTQYF. The CDR3 bases are TGTGCCAGCAGCTTCGGGACAGAGAGCACAGATACGCAGTATTTT.

This clone was seen only a few times. The chain links TRBV3-1 (or the pseudogene TRBV3-2) to TRBJ1-4; D unresolved. The CDR3 has 14 amino acids. Germline-derived CDR1 and CDR2 are LGHDT and YNNKEL (reference sequence). Trimming pared 2 bases from V and 8 bases from J, leaving 12 bases between. The CDR3 reads CASSQQLGKEKLFF. The DNA of the CDR3 is TGTGCCAGCAGCCAACAACTGGGCAAAGAAAAACTGTTTTTT.

The J gene is TRBJ2-1, the V gene TRBV27, with unresolved D. The V end lost 5 bases, the J end lost 4 bases, and 18 bases lay between the germline ends. Germline loops: CDR1 MNHEY, CDR2 SMNVEV (reference sequence). This CDR3 has 16 residues. The CDR3 nucleotides are TGTGCCAGCAGTCCTTCGGTCTCTCCTGCTTACAATGAGCAGTTCTTC. It codes for CASSPSVSPAYNEQFF.